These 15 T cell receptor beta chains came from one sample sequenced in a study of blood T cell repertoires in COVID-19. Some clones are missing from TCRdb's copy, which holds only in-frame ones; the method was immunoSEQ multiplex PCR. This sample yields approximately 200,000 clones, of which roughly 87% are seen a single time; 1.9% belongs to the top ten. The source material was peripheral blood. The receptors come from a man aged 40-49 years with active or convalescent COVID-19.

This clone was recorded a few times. CDR3 protein: CASTTQGGSGYTF. Here the CDR3 DNA reads TGTGCCAGTACCACCCAGGGTGGCAGTGGCTACACCTTC. The chain combines TRBV19 with TRBJ1-2; D perhaps matches TRBD1 (5 bases). Deletions cut 7 bases from V and 7 bases from J, with 16 bases between. The length of the CDR3 is 13 residues. The V gene's germline CDR1 is LNHDA and CDR2 SQIVND (reference sequence).

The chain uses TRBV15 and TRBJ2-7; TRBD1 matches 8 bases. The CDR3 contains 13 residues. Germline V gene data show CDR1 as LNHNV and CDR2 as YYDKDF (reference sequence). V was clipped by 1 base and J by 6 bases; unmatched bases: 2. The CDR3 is CATSRGDRLEQYF. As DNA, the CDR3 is TGTGCCACCAGCAGAGGGGACAGGCTCGAGCAGTACTTC.

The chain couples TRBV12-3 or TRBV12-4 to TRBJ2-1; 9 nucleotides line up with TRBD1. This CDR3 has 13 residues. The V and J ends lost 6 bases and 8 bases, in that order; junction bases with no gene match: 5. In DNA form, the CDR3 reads TGTGCCAGCAGCCCAGACAGGGGGGATGAGCAGTTCTTC. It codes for CASSPDRGDEQFF.

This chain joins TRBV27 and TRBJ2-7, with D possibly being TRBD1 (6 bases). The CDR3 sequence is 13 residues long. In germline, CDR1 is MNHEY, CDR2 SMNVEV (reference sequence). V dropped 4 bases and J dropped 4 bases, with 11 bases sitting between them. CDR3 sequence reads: CASSYETGYEQYF. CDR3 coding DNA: TGTGCCAGCAGTTATGAGACAGGTTACGAGCAGTACTTC.

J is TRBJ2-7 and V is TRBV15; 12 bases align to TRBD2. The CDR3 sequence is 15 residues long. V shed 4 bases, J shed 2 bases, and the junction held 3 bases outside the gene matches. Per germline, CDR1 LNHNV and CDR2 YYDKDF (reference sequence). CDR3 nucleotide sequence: TGTGCCACCAGCACAGGACTAGCGGGGACCTACGAGCAGTACTTC. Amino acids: CATSTGLAGTYEQYF.

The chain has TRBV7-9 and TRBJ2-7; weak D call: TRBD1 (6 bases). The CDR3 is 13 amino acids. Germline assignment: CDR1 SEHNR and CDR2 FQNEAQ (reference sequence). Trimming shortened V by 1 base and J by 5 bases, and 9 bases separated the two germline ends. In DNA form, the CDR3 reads TGTGCCAGCAGCTTAGGATCAGGGGACGAGCAGTACTTC. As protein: CASSLGSGDEQYF.

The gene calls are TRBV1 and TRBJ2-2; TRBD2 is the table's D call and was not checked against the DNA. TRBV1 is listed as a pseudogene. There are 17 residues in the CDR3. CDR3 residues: CTSSQTWLAGLTGELFF. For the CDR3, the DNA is TGCACCAGCAGCCAAACTTGGCTAGCGGGGTTAACCGGGGAGCTGTTTTTT.

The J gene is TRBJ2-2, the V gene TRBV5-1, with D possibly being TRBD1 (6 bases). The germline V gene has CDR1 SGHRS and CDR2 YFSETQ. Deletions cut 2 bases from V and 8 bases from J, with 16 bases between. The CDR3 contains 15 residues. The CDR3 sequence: CASSFLTGGSGELFF. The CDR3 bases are TGCGCCAGCAGCTTCCTGACAGGCGGGTCGGGGGAGCTGTTTTTT.

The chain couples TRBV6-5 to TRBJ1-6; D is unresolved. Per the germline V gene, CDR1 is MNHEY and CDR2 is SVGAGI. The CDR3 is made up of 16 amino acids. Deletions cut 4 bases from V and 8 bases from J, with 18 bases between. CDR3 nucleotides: TGTGCCAGCAGTTCCACCCATCGGGGTATTGATTCACCCCTCCACTTT. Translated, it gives CASSSTHRGIDSPLHF.

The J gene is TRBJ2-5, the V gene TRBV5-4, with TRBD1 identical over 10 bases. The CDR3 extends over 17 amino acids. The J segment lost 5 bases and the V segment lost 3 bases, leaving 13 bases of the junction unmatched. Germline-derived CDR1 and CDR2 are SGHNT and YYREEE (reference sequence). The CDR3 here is CASSYARGTGVGETQYF. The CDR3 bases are TGTGCCAGCAGCTACGCCCGTGGGACAGGGGTAGGGGAGACCCAGTACTTC.

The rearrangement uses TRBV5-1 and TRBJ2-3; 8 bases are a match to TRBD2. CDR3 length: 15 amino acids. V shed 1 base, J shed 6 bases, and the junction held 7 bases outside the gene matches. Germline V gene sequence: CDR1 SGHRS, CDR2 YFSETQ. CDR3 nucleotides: TGCGCCAGCAGCTTGCCGGGGGGGAGTGGCGATACGCAGTATTTT. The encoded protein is CASSLPGGSGDTQYF.

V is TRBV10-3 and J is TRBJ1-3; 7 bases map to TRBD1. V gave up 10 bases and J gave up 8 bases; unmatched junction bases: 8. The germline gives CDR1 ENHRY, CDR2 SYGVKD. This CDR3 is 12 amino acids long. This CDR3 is CASGDQGDTIYF. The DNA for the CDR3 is TGTGCCAGCGGGGACCAGGGGGACACCATATATTTT.

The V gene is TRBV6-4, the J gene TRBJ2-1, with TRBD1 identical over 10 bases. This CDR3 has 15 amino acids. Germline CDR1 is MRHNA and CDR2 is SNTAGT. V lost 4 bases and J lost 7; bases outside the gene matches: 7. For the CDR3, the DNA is TGTGCCAGCAGTGGATGGGACAGGGGTGAAAATGAGCAGTTCTTC. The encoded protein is CASSGWDRGENEQFF.

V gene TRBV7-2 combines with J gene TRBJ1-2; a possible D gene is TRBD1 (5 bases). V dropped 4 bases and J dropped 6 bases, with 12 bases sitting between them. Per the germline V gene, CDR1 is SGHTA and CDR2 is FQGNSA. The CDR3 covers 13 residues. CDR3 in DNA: TGTGCCAGCAGCTCCGGGGGTTTGGATGGCTACACCTTC. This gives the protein CASSSGGLDGYTF.

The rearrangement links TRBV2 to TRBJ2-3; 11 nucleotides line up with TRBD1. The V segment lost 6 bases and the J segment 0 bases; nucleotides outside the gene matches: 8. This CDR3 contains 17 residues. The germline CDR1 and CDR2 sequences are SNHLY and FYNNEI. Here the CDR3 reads CASRAGTGGTSTDTQYF. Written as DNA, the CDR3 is TGTGCCAGCAGGGCCGGGACAGGGGGAACTAGCACAGATACGCAGTATTTT.